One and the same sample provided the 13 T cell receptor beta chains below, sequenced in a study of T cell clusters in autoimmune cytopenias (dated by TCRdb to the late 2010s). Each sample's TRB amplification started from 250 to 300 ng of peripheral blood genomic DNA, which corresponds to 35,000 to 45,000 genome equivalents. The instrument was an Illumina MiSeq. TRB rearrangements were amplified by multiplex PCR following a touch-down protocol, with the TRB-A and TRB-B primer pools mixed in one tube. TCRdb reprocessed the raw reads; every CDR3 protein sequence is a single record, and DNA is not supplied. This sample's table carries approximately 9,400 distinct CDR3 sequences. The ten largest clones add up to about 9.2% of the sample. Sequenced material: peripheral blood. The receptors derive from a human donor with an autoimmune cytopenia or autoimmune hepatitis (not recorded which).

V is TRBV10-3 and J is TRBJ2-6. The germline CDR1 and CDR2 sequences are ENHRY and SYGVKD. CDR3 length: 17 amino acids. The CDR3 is CAISELLRVAGANVLTF.

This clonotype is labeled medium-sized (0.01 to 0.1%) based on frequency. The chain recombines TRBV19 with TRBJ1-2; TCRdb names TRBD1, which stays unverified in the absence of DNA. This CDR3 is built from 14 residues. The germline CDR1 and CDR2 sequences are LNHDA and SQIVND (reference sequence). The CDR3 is CASTTGQGYYGYTF.

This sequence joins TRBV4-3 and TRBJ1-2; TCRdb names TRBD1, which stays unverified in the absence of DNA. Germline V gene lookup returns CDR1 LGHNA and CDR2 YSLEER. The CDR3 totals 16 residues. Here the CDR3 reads CASSQVGEQEQDGYTF.

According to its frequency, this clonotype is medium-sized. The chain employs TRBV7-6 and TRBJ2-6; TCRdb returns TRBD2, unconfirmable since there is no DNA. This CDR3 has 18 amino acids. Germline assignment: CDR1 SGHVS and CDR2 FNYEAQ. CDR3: CASSRRTSGRDGANVLTF.

CDR3 loop: CASSSNRNTEAFF. The rearrangement links TRBV5-1 to TRBJ1-1. The CDR3 loop spans 13 amino acids. In germline, CDR1 is SGHRS, CDR2 YFSETQ. The full variable domain, its missing parts supplied by reference TRBV5-1 and TRBJ1-1, is KAGVTQTPRYLIKTRGQQVTLSCSPISGHRSVSWYQQTPGQGLQFLFEYFSETQRNKGNFPGRFSGRQFSNSRSEMNVSTLELGDSALYLCASSSNRNTEAFFGQGTRLTVV.

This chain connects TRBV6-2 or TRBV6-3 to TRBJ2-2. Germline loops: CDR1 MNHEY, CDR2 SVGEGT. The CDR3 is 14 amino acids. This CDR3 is CASSYSATTGELFF.

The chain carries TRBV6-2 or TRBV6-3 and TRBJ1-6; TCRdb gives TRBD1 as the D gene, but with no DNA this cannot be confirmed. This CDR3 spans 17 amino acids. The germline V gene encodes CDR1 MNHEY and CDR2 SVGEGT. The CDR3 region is CASSQTGLEWYNSPLHF.

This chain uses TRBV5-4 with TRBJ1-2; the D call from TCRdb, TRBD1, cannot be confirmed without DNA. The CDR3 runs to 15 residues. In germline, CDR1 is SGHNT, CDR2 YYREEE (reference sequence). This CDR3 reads CASSPRQGGSSGYTF.

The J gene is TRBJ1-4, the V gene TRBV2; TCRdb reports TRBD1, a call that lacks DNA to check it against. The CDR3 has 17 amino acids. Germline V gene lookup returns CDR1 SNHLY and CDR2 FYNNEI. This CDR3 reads CASSDRGNGDIGGKLFF. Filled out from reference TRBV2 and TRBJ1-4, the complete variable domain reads EPEVTQTPSHQVTQMGQEVILRCVPISNHLYFYWYRQILGQKVEFLVSFYNNEISEKSEIFDDQFSVERPDGSNFTLKIRSTKLEDSAMYFCASSDRGNGDIGGKLFFGSGTQLSVL.

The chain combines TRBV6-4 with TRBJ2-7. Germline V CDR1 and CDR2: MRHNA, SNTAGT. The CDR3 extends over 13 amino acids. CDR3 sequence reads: CASSAQGHYEQYF.

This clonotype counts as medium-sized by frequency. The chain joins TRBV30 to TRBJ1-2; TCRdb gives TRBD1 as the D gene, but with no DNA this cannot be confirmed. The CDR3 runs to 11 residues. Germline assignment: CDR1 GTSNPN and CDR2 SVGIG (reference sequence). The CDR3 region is CASRTGEGYTF.

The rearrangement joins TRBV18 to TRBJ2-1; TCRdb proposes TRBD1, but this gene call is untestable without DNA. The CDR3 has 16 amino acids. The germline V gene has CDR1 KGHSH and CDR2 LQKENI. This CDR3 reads CASSPFTGGSGNEQFF.

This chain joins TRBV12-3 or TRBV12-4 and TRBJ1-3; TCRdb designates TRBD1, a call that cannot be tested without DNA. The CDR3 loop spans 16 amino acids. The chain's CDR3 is CASSPRLDRSGNTIYF.